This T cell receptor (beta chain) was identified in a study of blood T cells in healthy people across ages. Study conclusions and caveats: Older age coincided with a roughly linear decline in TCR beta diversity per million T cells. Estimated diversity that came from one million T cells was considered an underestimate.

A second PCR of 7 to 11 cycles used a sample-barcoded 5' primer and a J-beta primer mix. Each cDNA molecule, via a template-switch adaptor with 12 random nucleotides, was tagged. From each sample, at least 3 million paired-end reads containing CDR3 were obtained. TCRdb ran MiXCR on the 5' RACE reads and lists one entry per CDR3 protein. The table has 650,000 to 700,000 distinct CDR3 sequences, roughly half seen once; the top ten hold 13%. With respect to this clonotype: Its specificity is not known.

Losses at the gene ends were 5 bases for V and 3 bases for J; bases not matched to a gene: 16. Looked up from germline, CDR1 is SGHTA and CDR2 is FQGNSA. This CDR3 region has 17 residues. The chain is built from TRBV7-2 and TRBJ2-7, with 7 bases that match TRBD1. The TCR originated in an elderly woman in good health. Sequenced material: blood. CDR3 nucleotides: TGTGCCAGCAGCAGACGTGGTATAGGACAGGCTGTCTACGAGCAGTACTTC. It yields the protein CASSRRGIGQAVYEQYF.